A selection of T cell receptor beta chains follows, all from one sample in a study of blood T cells in healthy people across ages. MiXCR, run by TCRdb on the 5' RACE reads, gives a single entry per CDR3 protein. The sample holds roughly 1,500,000 distinct CDR3 sequences, approximately 32% seen once. Material: blood. The receptor source for this set is a woman younger than 45 in good health. Both conserved end residues are part of each CDR3. D genes are given only for firm matches. Size tells how often a clone was seen (once, few, many) or the class of an expanded clone, and some rows leave it out.

v_gene,j_gene,d_gene,abundance,CDR3nt,CDR3aa
TRBV29-1,TRBJ2-3,NA,many,TGCAGCGTGGGGACTGTGGGCACAGATACGCAGTATTTT,CSVGTVGTDTQYF
TRBV2,TRBJ2-1,TRBD2,few,TGTGCCAGCAGTATGCTAGCGGGAGGTCGCAATGAGCAGTTCTTC,CASSMLAGGRNEQFF
TRBV4-2,TRBJ1-2,NA,few,TGTGCCAGCAGCCAAGAGGAGAGACGGAGCTATGGCTACACCTTC,CASSQEERRSYGYTF
TRBV9,TRBJ1-4,TRBD1,few,TGTGCCAGCAGCCCAGGGACAGCTCGGGAAAAACTGTTTTTT,CASSPGTAREKLFF
TRBV2,TRBJ2-5,TRBD2,NA,TGTGCCAGCAAGGGCGGAAAAACGGGGGGTCAAGAGACCCAGTACTTC,CASKGGKTGGQETQYF
TRBV20-1,TRBJ2-5,TRBD2,many,TGCAGTGCTAGAGATGGCACTAGCGGGAGAACATTGGGGACCCAGTACTTC,CSARDGTSGRTLGTQYF
TRBV20-1,TRBJ2-7,NA,NA,TGCAGAGCGGCAAATGAGGTGGGAACCTACGAGCAGTACTTC,CRAANEVGTYEQYF
TRBV7-6,TRBJ2-1,NA,NA,TGTGCCAGCAGCCTCTTCCAGGATGAGCAGTTCTTC,CASSLFQDEQFF
TRBV7-2,TRBJ2-2,NA,NA,TGTGCCAGCAAGGGCGGGGTGAACACCGGGGAGCGGTTTTTT,CASKGGVNTGERFF
TRBV27,TRBJ2-7,TRBD2,NA,TGTGCCAGCAGTTTAATCGGGACTAGCGGACCCTACGAGCAGTACTTC,CASSLIGTSGPYEQYF
TRBV9,TRBJ2-7,TRBD1,NA,TGTGCCAGCAGCCCCTCAACAGGGGCGAATGAATATAGTGGGCAGTACTTC,CASSPSTGANEYSGQYF
TRBV15,TRBJ1-2,TRBD1,NA,TGTGCCACCAGCAGAGATGTCCGGGACAGTCCATCCTATGGCTACACCTTC,CATSRDVRDSPSYGYTF
TRBV7-8,TRBJ2-5,TRBD2,once,TGTGCCAGCAGCGTCAGAGCGGGGGAGCAGGGGACCCAGTACTTC,CASSVRAGEQGTQYF
TRBV7-8,TRBJ2-1,TRBD2,few,TGTGCCAGCAGCGGGACTACCGGGGCCTACAATGAGCAGTTCTTC,CASSGTTGAYNEQFF
TRBV7-8,TRBJ2-3,NA,NA,TGTGCCAGCAGCTTAGGGTTCGACAGATCCACAGATACGCAGTATTTT,CASSLGFDRSTDTQYF
TRBV27,TRBJ2-5,TRBD2,NA,TGTGCCAGCAGTTTTACTAGCGGGACCCTACCCAATGAGCAGTACTTC,CASSFTSGTLPNEQYF
TRBV19,TRBJ2-1,TRBD2,NA,TGTGCCAGTAATGGCGGGGGGCGGGATGAGCAGTTCTTC,CASNGGGRDEQFF
TRBV7-3,TRBJ1-1,NA,NA,TGTGCCAGCAGCCCCCGCGGGGAATCTGAAGCTTTCTTT,CASSPRGESEAFF
TRBV4-2,TRBJ2-1,NA,NA,TGTGCCAGCAGCCAAGATAACAGGCCACACAATGAGCAGTTCTTC,CASSQDNRPHNEQFF
TRBV29-1,TRBJ2-5,NA,many,TGCAGCAGGAAAGATCAAGAGACCCAGTACTTC,CSRKDQETQYF
TRBV5-1,TRBJ1-1,NA,NA,TGCGCCAGCAGCTTACACGCGCTGAACACTGAAGCTTTCTTT,CASSLHALNTEAFF
TRBV20-1,TRBJ2-3,TRBD2,few,TGCAGTGCTAGAGAACTACTAGCGGGAGGACCAGATACGCAGTATTTT,CSARELLAGGPDTQYF
TRBV20-1,TRBJ2-3,TRBD1,NA,TGCAGTGCGGATGTACAGGGGCTGGAAGATACGCAGTATTTT,CSADVQGLEDTQYF
TRBV19,TRBJ2-6,NA,few,TGTGCCAGTAGCACCACAGGGAGAGGGGCCAACGTCCTGACTTTC,CASSTTGRGANVLTF
TRBV12-3/TRBV12-4,TRBJ1-2,NA,few,TGTGCCAGCAGTTTATGGGCAGGTGGCGGCTACACCTTC,CASSLWAGGGYTF
TRBV5-5,TRBJ1-1,TRBD1,NA,TGTGCCAGCAGCATCGACAGGGTGCGGACTGAAGCTTTCTTT,CASSIDRVRTEAFF
TRBV5-1,TRBJ2-7,TRBD1,few,TGCGCCAGCAGCTTGGTTGGGACAGGGAGCGGCGAGCAGTACTTC,CASSLVGTGSGEQYF
TRBV7-9,TRBJ2-1,TRBD2,NA,TGTGCCAGCAGCTTAGAGCCACTAGCGGGGGGCCAGGAGCAGTTCTTC,CASSLEPLAGGQEQFF
TRBV3-1,TRBJ2-5,TRBD2,few,TGTGCCAGCAGCCAACTTCGCGGGGGGGCGGTAGAGACCCAGTACTTC,CASSQLRGGAVETQYF
TRBV20-1,TRBJ2-1,NA,few,TGCAGTGCTACCGTAAGCGGTTACAATGAGCAGTTCTTC,CSATVSGYNEQFF
TRBV2,TRBJ2-7,NA,NA,TGTGCCAGCCAGGTGGTCGGGGTCCGGTACGAGCAGTACTTC,CASQVVGVRYEQYF
TRBV27,TRBJ2-1,TRBD1,few,TGTGCCAGCAACACAGGGGGCCGGGAGCAGTTCTTC,CASNTGGREQFF
TRBV7-8,TRBJ2-1,NA,NA,TGTGCCAGCAGCTTAGGATGGGCTAGCGACCCGTACAATGAGCAGTTCTTC,CASSLGWASDPYNEQFF
TRBV18,TRBJ2-3,TRBD2,few,TGTGCCAGCTCACCCACGCAGCGGGAGGGCGTTCCGCAGTATTTT,CASSPTQREGVPQYF
TRBV7-9,TRBJ2-7,TRBD1,NA,TGTGCCAGCAGCTCGACAGGGTTGGGCGAGCAGTACTTC,CASSSTGLGEQYF
TRBV24-1,TRBJ2-7,TRBD2,NA,TGTGCCACCAGTGATCCCGCGGGAGGTCAATACGAGCAGTACTTC,CATSDPAGGQYEQYF
TRBV27,TRBJ2-3,TRBD1,few,TGTGCCAGCAACCAGGACAGGTACACAGATACGCAGTATTTT,CASNQDRYTDTQYF
TRBV3-1,TRBJ1-1,NA,NA,TGTGCCAGCAGCCAATACCACACTGAAGCTTTCTTT,CASSQYHTEAFF
TRBV7-8,TRBJ2-1,NA,few,TGTGCCAGCAGCTTAGTCCCTGGAAACAATGAGCAGTTCTTC,CASSLVPGNNEQFF
TRBV2,TRBJ1-2,TRBD1,NA,TGTGCCAGCAGCGTCCAGGGACAGGGGACCTATGGCTACACCTTC,CASSVQGQGTYGYTF
TRBV7-9,TRBJ2-7,NA,many,TGTGCCAGCAGCCCCGTGGACGCACACACCTACGAGCAGTACTTC,CASSPVDAHTYEQYF
TRBV6-2/TRBV6-3,TRBJ1-1,TRBD1,NA,TGTGCCAGCAGTGGGGCCAGGGGGTTCAACACTGAAGCTTTCTTT,CASSGARGFNTEAFF
TRBV15,TRBJ2-7,NA,few,TGTGCCACCAGCAGAGATCGACAGGACTACGAGCAGTACTTC,CATSRDRQDYEQYF
TRBV2,TRBJ2-1,NA,NA,TGTACCAGCTCCAGCCACGATGAGCAGTTCTTC,CTSSSHDEQFF
TRBV7-8,TRBJ2-7,TRBD1,NA,TGTGCCAGCAGCTTAGCGGCGACAGGGGGCTACCAGCAGTACTTC,CASSLAATGGYQQYF
TRBV30,TRBJ2-7,TRBD1,few,TGTGCCTGGATGAGGTTCGGGACAGAACACTACGAGCAGTACTTC,CAWMRFGTEHYEQYF
TRBV27,TRBJ2-1,NA,NA,TGTGCCAGCAGTTTTGTCCCCTCCGAAAACAATGAGCAGTTCTTC,CASSFVPSENNEQFF
TRBV6-6,TRBJ2-7,NA,few,TGTGCCAGCAGTAACCCGGGACGAATCTCCTACGAGCAGTACTTC,CASSNPGRISYEQYF
TRBV6-5,TRBJ2-4,NA,NA,TGTGCCAGCAGCGACAGCCGCGGGGAAAACATTCAGTACTTC,CASSDSRGENIQYF
TRBV5-6,TRBJ2-5,TRBD2,NA,TGTGCCAGCATGGAGGCTAGCGGATTTCAAGAGACCCAGTACTTC,CASMEASGFQETQYF
TRBV6-5,TRBJ1-1,NA,few,TGTGCCAGCAGTTACAGGGAGACGAACACTGAAGCTTTCTTT,CASSYRETNTEAFF
TRBV18,TRBJ1-5,NA,few,TGTGCCAGCTCACCAGAGGGGGGAGGCAATCAGCCCCAGCATTTT,CASSPEGGGNQPQHF
TRBV20-1,TRBJ1-5,TRBD1,once,TGCAATGCTAGAGAGGGACAGGGGTCTTATAGCAATCAGCCCCAGCATTTT,CNAREGQGSYSNQPQHF
TRBV12-3/TRBV12-4,TRBJ2-3,TRBD2,many,TGTGCCAGCAGCAGCCTTGGCGGGGGGATAGATACGCAGTATTTT,CASSSLGGGIDTQYF
TRBV11-2,TRBJ2-7,NA,NA,TGTGTCAGCAGCTTAGAAGGGAGCTCCTACGAGCAGTACTTC,CVSSLEGSSYEQYF